The TCR beta chain under discussion was sequenced for a study of cytomegalovirus exposure and HLA in healthy donors. Primers for the PCR totalled 60 Vbeta and 13 Jbeta. Sequenced by immunoSEQ multiplex PCR; TCRdb stores in-frame clones only, minus some. Of about 160,000 clones detected, less than 80% appear once; the ten largest clones hold 3.5% to 5.5%. Between the trimmed V and J ends, which lost 0 bases and 0 bases, there was a span of 21 bases. Germline CDR1 reads GTSNPN; CDR2 reads SVGIG (reference sequence). The CDR3 is 19 residues long. General observations from the study: Using the classifier, cytomegalovirus status was reportedly diagnosed with high specificity and sensitivity. Serostatus for CMV was the only available immune exposure information. Researchers reported in a later analysis that a missense DCLRE1C variant was tied to TCR beta V- and J-gene trimming.

This clone was seen just once. Its antigen is undetermined. The clonotype comes from a man aged 35-49 years in good health and CMV-seronegative. The sequenced material came from PBMCs. The V gene is TRBV30, the J gene TRBJ2-1; the D gene is possibly TRBD2 (5 bases). CDR3 in amino acids: CAWSVERLASPSSYNEQFF. The CDR3 DNA reads TGTGCCTGGAGTGTAGAGCGGCTTGCAAGTCCGAGCTCCTACAATGAGCAGTTCTTC.